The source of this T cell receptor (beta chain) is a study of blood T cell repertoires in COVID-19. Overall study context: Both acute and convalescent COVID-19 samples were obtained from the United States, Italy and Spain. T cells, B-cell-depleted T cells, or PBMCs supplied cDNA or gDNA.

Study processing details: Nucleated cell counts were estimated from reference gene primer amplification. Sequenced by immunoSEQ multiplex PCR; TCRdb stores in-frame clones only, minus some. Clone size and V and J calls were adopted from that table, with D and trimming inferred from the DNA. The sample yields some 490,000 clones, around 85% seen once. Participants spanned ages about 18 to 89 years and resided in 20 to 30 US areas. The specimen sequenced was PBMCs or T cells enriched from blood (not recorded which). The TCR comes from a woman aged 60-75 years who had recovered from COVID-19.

CDR3 DNA: TGTGCCAGCAGCGTAGACGGGGGATTCTACAATGAGCAGTTCTTC. This gives the protein CASSVDGGFYNEQFF. The V call is TRBV9, the J call TRBJ2-1; possibly TRBD2 for D (6 bases). Germline V gene data show CDR1 as SGDLS and CDR2 as YYNGEE. V lost 0 bases to trimming and J lost 3 bases, with 10 bases between them. This CDR3 spans 15 amino acids. Variable domain in full (rest from reference TRBV9 and TRBJ2-1): DSGVTQTPKHLITATGQRVTLRCSPRSGDLSVYWYQQSLDQGLQFLIQYYNGEERAKGNILERFSAQQFPDLHSELNLSSLELGDSALYFCASSVDGGFYNEQFFGPGTRLTVL.